The rows below give T cell receptor beta chains drawn from one sample of a study of TIL therapy for anti-PD-1-resistant metastatic lung cancer. Data came from immunoSEQ multiplex PCR; TCRdb stores just in-frame clones and leaves some out. The table has more than 45,000 clones, over 75% seen once. Specimen: blood, collected at baseline. The receptors shown here come from a person between 25 and 80 years old with non-small cell lung cancer. CDR3s include the opening cysteine and the closing phenylalanine or tryptophan. The D gene is left open where the match is weak. Clone size is given for some rows only: seen once, a few or many times, or a class if the clone is expanded.

V gene	J gene	clone size	D gene	CDR3 DNA	CDR3 protein
TRBV6-6	TRBJ1-2	NA	NA	TGTGCCAGCAGTTCCCAAGGGGGTGGCTACACCTTC	CASSSQGGGYTF
TRBV12-3/TRBV12-4	TRBJ1-4	NA	NA	TGTGCCAGCAGTGGCAGGGACGGAAAACTGTTTTTT	CASSGRDGKLFF
TRBV5-1	TRBJ2-1	NA	TRBD2	TGCGCCAGCAGCTTGTCGGTAGCGGGCAATGAGCAGTTCTTC	CASSLSVAGNEQFF
TRBV24-1	TRBJ2-3	NA	NA	TGTGCCACCAGTAGACCGGGGAAGGTGGAGGGAGATACGCAGTATTTT	CATSRPGKVEGDTQYF
TRBV10-3	TRBJ2-2	NA	NA	TGTGCCACCCGTCGGGGCCCGAACACCGGGGAGCTGTTTTTT	CATRRGPNTGELFF
TRBV7-9	TRBJ2-1	NA	TRBD2	TGTGCCAGCAGCTTATGGCGGGAGGGCTCCTACAATGAGCAGTTCTTC	CASSLWREGSYNEQFF
TRBV19	TRBJ1-1	once	NA	TGTGCCAGTACCCAGGGGAACACTGAAGCTTTCTTT	CASTQGNTEAFF
TRBV2	TRBJ2-3	NA	NA	TGTGCCAGCAGCCCTTCCTACGCTCAGGGGGATACGCAGTATTTT	CASSPSYAQGDTQYF
TRBV10-3	TRBJ1-5	NA	NA	TGTGCCATCAGTGACGGAAGGGACAATCAGCCCCAGCATTTT	CAISDGRDNQPQHF
TRBV2	TRBJ1-3	NA	TRBD1	TGTGCCAGCAGTGAACGACAGGGGGCTGGAAACACCATATATTTT	CASSERQGAGNTIYF
TRBV30	TRBJ1-5	few	TRBD1	TGTGCCTGGAGTGTAGGCCAGGGGGTAGGTCAGCCCCAGCATTTT	CAWSVGQGVGQPQHF
TRBV11-1	TRBJ1-2	NA	TRBD1	TGTGCCAGCAGCCCGCTGGGACAGCTCTTTGGCTACACCTTC	CASSPLGQLFGYTF
TRBV2	TRBJ1-5	NA	NA	TGTGCCAGCAGTGGATCAAACAATCAGCCCCAGCATTTT	CASSGSNNQPQHF
TRBV6-5	TRBJ1-6	NA	NA	TGTGCCAGCAAGGCCAGGGCCCCTTCACCCCTCCACTTT	CASKARAPSPLHF
TRBV3-1/TRBV3-2	TRBJ1-3	NA	TRBD1	TGTGCCAGCAGCCAAGCCGGGACAGCTATAGGAAACACCATATATTTT	CASSQAGTAIGNTIYF
TRBV29-1	TRBJ1-2	once	NA	TGCAGCGGCGGAGGGTCAGGTGGCTACACCTTC	CSGGGSGGYTF
TRBV6-5	TRBJ2-7	NA	NA	TGTGCCAGCAGCCGCGCAGGGTGGTCATCCTACGAGCAGTACTTC	CASSRAGWSSYEQYF
TRBV19	TRBJ1-5	once	NA	TGTGCCAGTGATACAGGGAAATATAGCAATCAGCCCCAGCATTTT	CASDTGKYSNQPQHF
TRBV14	TRBJ2-1	once	TRBD1	TGTGCCAGCAGCCAGATGACAGGGGTCCCCTACAATGAGCAGTTCTTC	CASSQMTGVPYNEQFF
TRBV5-1	TRBJ2-3	NA	TRBD2	TGCGCCAGCAGCCCCCTAGCGGAAGATACGCAGTATTTT	CASSPLAEDTQYF
TRBV18	TRBJ1-1	NA	NA	TGTGCCAGCTCACCCAATACACTAGGGGCCGCCCAAGCTTTCTTT	CASSPNTLGAAQAFF
TRBV19	TRBJ2-5	NA	NA	TGTGCCAGTAGTCCGGGGACGTTACAAGAGACCCAGTACTTC	CASSPGTLQETQYF
TRBV28	TRBJ2-4	NA	NA	TGTGCCAGCAGTTCCCCTGGGGGAAGGCTAGCCAAAAACATTCAGTACTTC	CASSSPGGRLAKNIQYF
TRBV6-1	TRBJ1-5	few	NA	TGTGCCAGCAGTGAAGTTAAATCTCAGCCCCAGCATTTT	CASSEVKSQPQHF
TRBV5-6	TRBJ2-2	NA	NA	TGTGCCAGCAGCTTGCTGGCGGCTAACACCGGGGAGCTGTTTTTT	CASSLLAANTGELFF
TRBV10-2	TRBJ2-7	NA	NA	TGCGCCAGCAGCGCAAACCTATACGAGCAGTACTTC	CASSANLYEQYF
TRBV27	TRBJ2-3	NA	NA	TGTGCCAGCAGTTCCGGGGGGCGCACAGATACGCAGTATTTT	CASSSGGRTDTQYF
TRBV19	TRBJ1-5	few	NA	TGTGCCAGTACGGCAGGGAACGGTATTGGCAATCAGCCCCAGCATTTT	CASTAGNGIGNQPQHF